This T cell receptor beta chain comes out of a study of cytomegalovirus exposure and HLA in healthy donors. The study's findings and limits: TCR beta V- and J-gene trimming, according to a later analysis, was linked to a missense DCLRE1C variant. It was 164 TCR beta chains that were listed as cytomegalovirus-associated. Earlier results showed most TCR beta V segments being productive about 87% or about 30% of the time.

This clone was detected only a few times. The antigen is not known. Both 60 Vbeta primers and 13 Jbeta primers went into the PCR. This table comes from immunoSEQ multiplex PCR, and its TCRdb copy is limited to in-frame clones, with some not included. The repertoire has about 170,000 clones, roughly four fifths of them found once; the top ten carry over 0.85%. Trimming took off 4 bases at V and 1 base at J, with 8 bases between the two ends. The CDR3 spans 14 residues. CDR1 and CDR2 (germline): LNHDA, SQIVND (reference sequence). Sequencing input: PBMCs. The sequence was obtained from a girl aged 2-9 years in good health and CMV-seropositive. The genes are TRBV19 and TRBJ1-3; D is possibly TRBD1 (6 bases). Written as DNA, the CDR3 is TGTGCCAGTAGTAACAGGGTATCTGGAAACACCATATATTTT. This sequence encodes CASSNRVSGNTIYF.